The clone carrying this TCR beta chain was observed a handful of times. PCR amplification relied on 60 Vbeta primers (plus 13 Jbeta primers). Sequencing was performed with immunoSEQ multiplex PCR; in TCRdb, only in-frame clones are kept and a portion is missing. The sample lists 150,000 to 200,000 clones; approximately 79% were seen once. The sample comes from a study of cytomegalovirus exposure and HLA in healthy donors. Study background: Of 300 to 500 genotyped donors, more than 75% clustered with self-reported Caucasian donors.

At the time of sampling, donors were nominally healthy, though unrecorded immune exposures were likely. V dropped 1 base and J dropped 6 bases, with 14 bases sitting between them. CDR1 and CDR2 from the germline V gene are SGDLS and YYNGEE. This CDR3 is built from 15 residues. Source material: PBMCs. The chain couples TRBV9 to TRBJ2-1, with D possibly matching TRBD1 (6 bases). The clonotype comes from a man aged 40-50 years in good health and CMV-seropositive. CDR3 nucleotides: TGTGCCAGCAGCGTATTAGGGGGTCTCGGCAATGAGCAGTTCTTC. It specifies CASSVLGGLGNEQFF.